These 21 T cell receptor beta chains share one sample of origin, sequenced in a study of post-analysis software for immune sequencing data. General study findings and limits: There were roughly 5 TRBV segments more frequent in patients than controls, and TRBV5-6, TRBV5-1 and TRBV20-1 were among them.

These TCRs are of unknown antigen specificity. Unique molecular identifiers had been added to the TCR beta cDNA libraries. TCRdb called the PCR reads again in MiXCR, with one record for every CDR3 protein. The repertoire holds more than 500,000 distinct CDR3 sequences, approximately 34% seen once, with about 6% in the top ten. The sample taken for sequencing was blood. The receptors here all came from a girl between 2 and 17 years old with multiple sclerosis.

This clonotype has a single count. The rearrangement joins TRBV20-1 to TRBJ2-1, with 7 bases matching TRBD1. V lost 3 bases, J lost 5 bases, and 10 bases stayed unmatched. Germline V gene data show CDR1 as DFQATT and CDR2 as SNEGSKA (reference sequence). This CDR3 has 15 residues. The CDR3 region is CSARITGDLNNEQFF. In nucleotides, the CDR3 is TGCAGTGCTAGGATTACAGGGGACCTTAACAATGAGCAGTTCTTC.

This chain joins TRBV20-1 and TRBJ1-1, with D perhaps TRBD1 (5 bases). The CDR3 runs 12 residues. The V gene lost 5 bases and the J gene lost 3 bases, with 10 bases spanning the gap. Germline lookup yields CDR1 DFQATT and CDR2 SNEGSKA (reference sequence). CDR3 bases: TGCAGTGCTTGGGACGGGTACACTGAAGCTTTCTTT. As protein: CSAWDGYTEAFF.

The rearrangement links TRBV6-1 to TRBJ2-1, with 7 bases identical to TRBD1. The J call may be faulty, since TRBJ2-7 better matches the DNA end. CDR3 length: 15 residues. The germline gives CDR1 MNHNS, CDR2 SASEGT. The CDR3 bases are TGTGCCAGCGCATATTCGGGACAGACCTACAATGAGCAGTACTTC. Protein: CASAYSGQTYNEQYF.

This clonotype was observed a handful of times. CDR3 sequence: CASSQDSYEQFF. For the CDR3, the DNA is TGCGCCAGCAGTCAAGACAGCTATGAGCAGTTCTTC. The chain has TRBV5-1 and TRBJ2-1; possibly TRBD1 for D (5 bases). The length of the CDR3 is 12 residues. V was cut by 5 bases and J by 8 bases, with 11 bases left in between. Per the germline V gene, CDR1 is SGHRS and CDR2 is YFSETQ. Using reference TRBV5-1 and TRBJ2-1 for the parts outside the CDR3, the full variable domain is KAGVTQTPRYLIKTRGQQVTLSCSPISGHRSVSWYQQTPGQGLQFLFEYFSETQRNKGNFPGRFSGRQFSNSRSEMNVSTLELGDSALYLCASSQDSYEQFFGPGTRLTVL.

The chain uses TRBV12-3 or TRBV12-4 and TRBJ1-1, with D possibly TRBD1 on 5 matching bases. V shed 5 bases and J shed 1 base, with 14 bases lying between them. The length of the CDR3 is 15 residues. The CDR3 DNA reads as TGTGCCAGCAGTCTATACCGGGACGCGAACACTGAAGCTTTCTTT. The encoded protein is CASSLYRDANTEAFF.

This clonotype was found a few times. The V gene is TRBV18, the J gene TRBJ2-1; D is unresolved. The CDR3 runs to 13 residues. The germline CDR1 and CDR2 sequences are KGHSH and LQKENI. V was cut by 4 bases and J by 7 bases, with 11 bases left in between. Here the CDR3 reads CASSLTTLNEQFF. CDR3 bases: TGTGCCAGCTCACTTACGACTCTTAATGAGCAGTTCTTC. Complete variable domain (other parts from reference TRBV18 and TRBJ2-1): NAGVMQNPRHLVRRRGQEARLRCSPMKGHSHVYWYRQLPEEGLKFMVYLQKENIIDESGMPKERFSAEFPKEGPSILRIQQVVRGDSAAYFCASSLTTLNEQFFGPGTRLTVL.

The chain carries TRBV20-1 and TRBJ1-1, with a possible D match to TRBD1 (6 bases). The CDR3 contains 15 residues. The V and J ends lost 5 bases and 2 bases respectively, with 18 bases between them. The germline V gene encodes CDR1 DFQATT and CDR2 SNEGSKA (reference sequence). The CDR3 loop is CSALHRARGNTEAFF. The CDR3 DNA is TGCAGTGCTCTTCACAGGGCCCGGGGTAACACTGAAGCTTTCTTT.

V gene TRBV10-1 combines with J gene TRBJ2-2; D perhaps matches TRBD2 (5 bases). Germline CDR1 WNHNN, CDR2 SYGVQD (reference sequence). CDR3 length equals 15 residues. Trimming pared 0 bases from V and 4 bases from J, leaving 9 bases between. The CDR3 reads CASSESRGSTGELFF. CDR3 bases: TGCGCCAGCAGTGAGTCGAGAGGGAGCACCGGGGAGCTGTTTTTT.

This chain connects TRBV5-5 to TRBJ1-1; D remains unclear. Germline V gene data show CDR1 as SGHKS and CDR2 as YYEKEE (reference sequence). V was shortened by 2 bases and J by 7 bases, with 15 bases between the two germline ends. This CDR3 region has 14 residues. The CDR3 protein is CASSFSGEKGEAFF. The DNA for the CDR3 is TGTGCCAGCAGCTTTTCCGGGGAAAAGGGTGAAGCTTTCTTT.

The chain links TRBV12-3 or TRBV12-4 to TRBJ2-4; TRBD2 might be the D (5 bases). The end of the DNA fits TRBJ2-7 better, so the J call may be wrong. The length of the CDR3 is 14 residues. The CDR3 sequence is CASSRTSLGYEQYF. The CDR3 DNA is TGTGCCAGCAGTAGGACTTCCTTGGGGTACGAGCAGTACTTC.

This clonotype was observed a few times. The chain links TRBV5-6 to TRBJ1-4, with D uncertain. From germline, CDR1 is SGHDT and CDR2 YYEEEE. This CDR3 spans 14 amino acids. Trimming left V 6 bases short and J 0 bases short, with 9 bases between. The CDR3 reads CASTAVATNEKLFF. Written as DNA, the CDR3 is TGTGCCAGCACCGCGGTTGCAACTAATGAAAAACTGTTTTTT.

The gene calls are TRBV5-6 and TRBJ2-7, with a weak D call TRBD1 (7 bases). This CDR3 comprises 15 residues. Germline CDR1 SGHDT, CDR2 YYEEEE. Deletions cut 4 bases from V and 3 bases from J, with 17 bases between. The CDR3 region has the DNA TGTGCCAGCAGCCCAGCCCGACAGGGAGGCTACGAGCAGTACTTC. Translating it yields CASSPARQGGYEQYF.

A few counts support this clonotype. The genes are TRBV4-1 and TRBJ2-1, with TRBD2 identical over 7 bases. The CDR3 runs to 16 residues. Germline V gene sequence: CDR1 MGHRA, CDR2 YSYEKL. V dropped 0 bases and J dropped 5; count of bases not matched to a gene: 7. CDR3 in amino acids: CASSQDWGGVNNEQFF. In nucleotides, the CDR3 is TGCGCCAGCAGCCAAGATTGGGGGGGGGTAAACAATGAGCAGTTCTTC.

The chain couples TRBV3-1 to TRBJ1-1; D gene unclear. Per germline, CDR1 LGHDT and CDR2 YNNKEL (reference sequence). Trimming removed 0 bases from V and 4 bases from J, with 9 bases in between. This CDR3 is built from 14 residues. The CDR3 loop reads CASSQDPGPTEAFF. CDR3 coding DNA: TGTGCCAGCAGCCAAGACCCCGGGCCCACTGAAGCTTTCTTT.

This clonotype has a handful of counts. The chain has TRBV10-3 and TRBJ1-1, with 8 positions matching TRBD1. CDR1 is ENHRY, CDR2 SYGVKD, per germline. V shed 4 bases, J shed 8 bases, and the junction held 6 bases outside the gene matches. The CDR3 contains 13 residues. Here the CDR3 reads CAISGTGGIEAFF. In nucleotides, the CDR3 is TGTGCCATCAGTGGAACAGGGGGGATCGAAGCTTTCTTT.

A few counts support this clonotype. The chain carries TRBV29-1 and TRBJ1-1; D remains unclear. V lost 6 bases and J 0 bases, leaving 5 bases between the germline ends. CDR1 and CDR2 (germline): SQVTM, ANQGSEA. CDR3 length: 11 amino acids. CDR3 bases: TGCAGCGTCCATATGAACACTGAAGCTTTCTTT. It yields the protein CSVHMNTEAFF.

V and J are TRBV6-5 and TRBJ1-1; D call uncertain. Germline-derived CDR1 and CDR2 are MNHEY and SVGAGI. The CDR3 loop spans 15 amino acids. Trimming stripped 6 bases from V and 1 base from J, with 15 bases between. DNA of the CDR3: TGTGCCAGCAGCTCATCAGGAGAAGGGAACACTGAAGCTTTCTTT. As protein: CASSSSGEGNTEAFF.

The rearrangement links TRBV5-6 to TRBJ2-1; no clear D gene. V was shortened by 0 bases and J by 10 bases, with 11 bases between the two germline ends. Germline V gene lookup returns CDR1 SGHDT and CDR2 YYEEEE. The CDR3 is 13 amino acids. The CDR3 coding sequence is TGTGCCAGCAGCTTGGTCTTTCAAACAGAGCAGTTCTTC. Amino acid sequence: CASSLVFQTEQFF.

The gene calls are TRBV20-1 and TRBJ1-5; tentative D call: TRBD1 (6 bases). The CDR3 covers 14 residues. V lost 2 bases and J 4 bases, leaving 12 bases between the germline ends. Germline V gene sequence: CDR1 DFQATT, CDR2 SNEGSKA (reference sequence). The CDR3 DNA reads TGCAGTGCTAGAAGAGGGGGTGGTAATCAGCCCCAGCATTTT. This translates into CSARRGGGNQPQHF.

The rearrangement uses TRBV29-1 and TRBJ2-5; no firm D call. With 0 bases removed from V and 5 bases from J, the gap between germline ends came to 10 bases. The germline gives CDR1 SQVTM, CDR2 ANQGSEA. The CDR3 loop spans 13 amino acids. This chain's CDR3 is CSVEEYSRETQYF. The CDR3 bases are TGCAGCGTTGAAGAATACAGTAGGGAGACCCAGTACTTC.

V gene TRBV7-9 combines with J gene TRBJ2-7; D is perhaps TRBD2 (5 bases). Germline V gene data show CDR1 as SEHNR and CDR2 as FQNEAQ (reference sequence). V was pared by 1 base and J by 3 bases, with 10 bases between. The CDR3 has 14 amino acids. CDR3 DNA sequence: TGTGCCAGCAGCTTAGGGGAGAAAGACTACGAGCAGTACTTC. It yields the protein CASSLGEKDYEQYF.